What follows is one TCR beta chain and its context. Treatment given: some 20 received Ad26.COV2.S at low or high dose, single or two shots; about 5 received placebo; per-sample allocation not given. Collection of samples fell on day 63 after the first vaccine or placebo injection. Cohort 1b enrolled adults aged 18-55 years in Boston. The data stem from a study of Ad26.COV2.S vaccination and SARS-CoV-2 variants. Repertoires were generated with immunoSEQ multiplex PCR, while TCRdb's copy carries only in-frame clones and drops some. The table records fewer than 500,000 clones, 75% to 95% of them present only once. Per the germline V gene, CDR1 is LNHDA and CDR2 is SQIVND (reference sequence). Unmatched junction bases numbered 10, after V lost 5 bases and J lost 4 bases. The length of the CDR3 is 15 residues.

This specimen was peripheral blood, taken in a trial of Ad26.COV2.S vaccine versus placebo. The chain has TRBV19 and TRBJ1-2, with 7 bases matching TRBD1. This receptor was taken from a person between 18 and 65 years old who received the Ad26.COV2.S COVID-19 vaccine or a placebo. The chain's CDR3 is CASSASGQWGYGYTF. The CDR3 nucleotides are TGTGCCAGTAGTGCCTCGGGACAGTGGGGCTATGGCTACACCTTC.